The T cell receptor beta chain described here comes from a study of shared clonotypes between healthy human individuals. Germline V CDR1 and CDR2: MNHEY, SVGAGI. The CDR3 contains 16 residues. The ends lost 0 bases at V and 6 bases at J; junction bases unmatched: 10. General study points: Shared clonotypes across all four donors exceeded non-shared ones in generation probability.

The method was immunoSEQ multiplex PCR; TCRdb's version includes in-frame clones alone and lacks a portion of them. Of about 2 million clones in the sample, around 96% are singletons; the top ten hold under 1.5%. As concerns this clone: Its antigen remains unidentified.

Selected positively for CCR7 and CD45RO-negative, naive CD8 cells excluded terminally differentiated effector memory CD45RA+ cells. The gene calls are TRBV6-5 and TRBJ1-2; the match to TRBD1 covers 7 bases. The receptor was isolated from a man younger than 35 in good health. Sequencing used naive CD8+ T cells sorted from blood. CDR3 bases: TGTGCCAGCAGTTACTCGAGGGCAGGGGGGCCAAATGGCTACACCTTC. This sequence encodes CASSYSRAGGPNGYTF.